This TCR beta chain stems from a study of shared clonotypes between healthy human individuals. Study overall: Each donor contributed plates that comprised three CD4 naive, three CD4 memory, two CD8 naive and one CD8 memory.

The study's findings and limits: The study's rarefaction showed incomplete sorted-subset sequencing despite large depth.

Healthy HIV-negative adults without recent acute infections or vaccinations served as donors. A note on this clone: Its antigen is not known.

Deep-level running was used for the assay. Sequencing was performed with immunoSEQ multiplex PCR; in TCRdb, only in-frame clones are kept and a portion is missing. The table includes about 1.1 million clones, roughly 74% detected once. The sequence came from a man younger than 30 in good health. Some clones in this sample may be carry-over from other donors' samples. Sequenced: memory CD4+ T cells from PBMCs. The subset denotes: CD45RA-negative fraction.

The DNA for the CDR3 is TGTGCCAGCAGCCCAGGACAGGGGGCGACAGATACGCAGTATTTT. Translated, it gives CASSPGQGATDTQYF. The rearrangement joins TRBV11-3 to TRBJ2-3; TRBD1 matches at 11 bases. CDR3 length: 15 amino acids. Germline V CDR1 and CDR2: SGHNT, YENEEA. V gave up 5 bases and J gave up 3 bases; unmatched junction bases: 4.